These T cell receptor beta chains were read from a single sample in a study of CD8+CD57+ T cells in acquired aplastic anemia. TCRdb reprocessed the reads via MiXCR and lists one record per CDR3 protein. The repertoire includes over 250,000 distinct CDR3 sequences, roughly 61% of them detected once, and roughly 1.2% sits in the top ten. Sequencing was performed on sorted CD4+, CD8+, or CD8+CD57+ T cells (not recorded which) from PBMCs. These receptor sequences come from a human donor with aplastic anemia. Both conserved end residues are part of each CDR3. A D gene is named only where the DNA matches it firmly. The listing skips clone size in some rows; elsewhere it reads once, few, many or a size class.

cdr3_nt	cdr3_aa	d_call	j_call	clone_size	v_call
TGTGCCAGCAGCTTGGGACTACAGGGCACTGAAGCTTTCTTT	CASSLGLQGTEAFF	.	TRBJ1-1	.	TRBV7-8
TGTGCCAGCAGGGGCCAGGGGGCTCGAGATGAGCAGTTCTTC	CASRGQGARDEQFF	TRBD1	TRBJ2-1	many	TRBV6-2/TRBV6-3
TGTGCCAGCAGCTTCTCCGGGACAGGGAATTCACCCCTCCACTTT	CASSFSGTGNSPLHF	TRBD1	TRBJ1-6	many	TRBV7-9
TGTGCCACCAGCAGACCGGACAGTAAATTCTCTGGGGCCAACGTCCTGACTTTC	CATSRPDSKFSGANVLTF	.	TRBJ2-6	once	TRBV15
TGCAGCGCGGGACCCCTCGGGGATACGCAGTATTTT	CSAGPLGDTQYF	.	TRBJ2-3	.	TRBV29-1
TGTGCCAGCAGCGACAGGACACAAGAGACCCAGTACTTC	CASSDRTQETQYF	.	TRBJ2-5	many	TRBV6-1
TGTGCCAGCAGTGACCCAAGACTAGCGGGGGGGGCCCAGTACTTC	CASSDPRLAGGAQYF	TRBD2	TRBJ2-5	.	TRBV6-4
TGTGCCAGCAGTGAAGCAAACACAGATACGCAGTATTTT	CASSEANTDTQYF	.	TRBJ2-3	.	TRBV6-4
TGTGCCAGCAGTGCTAGCGGGACAGGGGTTGCAGAGACCCAGTACTTC	CASSASGTGVAETQYF	.	TRBJ2-5	.	TRBV12-3/TRBV12-4
TGCGCCAGCAGCTTCGGAGGTAACTATGGCTACACCTTC	CASSFGGNYGYTF	.	TRBJ1-2	few	TRBV5-1
TGTGCCAGCAGCTTTGAGGGGGGGTCGAGCACCGGGGAGCTGTTTTTT	CASSFEGGSSTGELFF	.	TRBJ2-2	many	TRBV7-9
TGTGCCAGCAGCTTAGAAGAGCTAGCGGGATATACTTCTTTCTCCTACGAGCAGTACTTC	CASSLEELAGYTSFSYEQYF	TRBD2	TRBJ2-7	.	TRBV7-6
TGTGCCAGCCGCGTGGGAGAGCGGGAGAACAATGAGCAGTTCTTC	CASRVGERENNEQFF	TRBD2	TRBJ2-1	few	TRBV2
TGTGCCAGCAGCGTCGGACAAACCTACGAGCAGTACTTC	CASSVGQTYEQYF	.	TRBJ2-7	.	TRBV9
TGTGCCAGCAGCGTAGCTCCAGACAGGTACGAGCAGTACTTC	CASSVAPDRYEQYF	.	TRBJ2-7	.	TRBV9
TGTGCCAGCAGTCTAGCGGGGCGGACCACAGATACGCAGTATTTT	CASSLAGRTTDTQYF	TRBD2	TRBJ2-3	.	TRBV9
TGTGCCAGCAGCTTAGGACTAGCGGGGGGCAACACCGGGGAGCTGTTTTTT	CASSLGLAGGNTGELFF	TRBD2	TRBJ2-2	.	TRBV7-4
TGTGCCAGCAGCTTAGAGTCGAGGGGTCAGCGGTTCTTC	CASSLESRGQRFF	.	TRBJ2-1	.	TRBV7-9
TGTGCCAGCGCTCCGACAGGTGACTATGGCTACACCTTC	CASAPTGDYGYTF	.	TRBJ1-2	.	TRBV19
TGTGCCAGCAGCACGGGACAGACCTACAATGAGCAGTTCTTC	CASSTGQTYNEQFF	TRBD1	TRBJ2-1	many	TRBV9
TGTGCCAGCAGCTCACGTCGGGACTGGTCCTACGAGCAGTACTTC	CASSSRRDWSYEQYF	.	TRBJ2-7	few	TRBV7-8
TGTGCCAGCAGCTTAAGGGCCACTGGGACTAGCTGGTACAATGAGCGGTTCTTC	CASSLRATGTSWYNERFF	TRBD2	TRBJ2-1	.	TRBV7-9
TGTGCCAGTAGTCCGCCATTAAAAGGTCGCAATCAGCCCCAGCATTTT	CASSPPLKGRNQPQHF	.	TRBJ1-5	few	TRBV19
TGTGCCAGCAGTGCCAGTCGACGTAGCAATCAGCCCCAGCATTTT	CASSASRRSNQPQHF	.	TRBJ1-5	.	TRBV2
TGTGCCAGCTCTTCAAACAGGGACACTGAAGCTTTCTTT	CASSSNRDTEAFF	.	TRBJ1-1	many	TRBV18
TGCAGTGCTAGTTGGGGAGGGGGCGCGTCCGAGCAGTACTTC	CSASWGGGASEQYF	.	TRBJ2-7	.	TRBV20-1
TGTGCCAGCAGCGTAGCAACAGGGAAGGGGACTAATGAAAAACTGTTTTTT	CASSVATGKGTNEKLFF	.	TRBJ1-4	.	TRBV9
TGTGCCAGCAGCATCTTAGCGGACCCATCCTACGAGCAGTACTTC	CASSILADPSYEQYF	.	TRBJ2-7	.	TRBV7-3
TGTGCCAGCAGTGACGGGGGGTCCACAGATACGCAGTATTTT	CASSDGGSTDTQYF	.	TRBJ2-3	.	TRBV6-4
TGCGCCAGCAGCCTCGGGGGCTCAAGCTCCTATAATTCACCCCTCCACTTT	CASSLGGSSSYNSPLHF	.	TRBJ1-6	many	TRBV5-1
TGTGCCAGCAGCTTCGTTGGCGGGGAGCTGTTTTTT	CASSFVGGELFF	.	TRBJ2-2	many	TRBV11-2
TGCGCCAGCTGTGGCCCCGGTACGAAGGAGCAGTACTTC	CASCGPGTKEQYF	.	TRBJ2-7	.	TRBV10-2
TGTGCCAGCAGCAAAGGGACAGACCATTACACCTTC	CASSKGTDHYTF	TRBD1	TRBJ1-2	.	TRBV7-3
TGTGCCAGCAGACCCGGACTAGCGGGAGACGCAGATACGCAGTATTTT	CASRPGLAGDADTQYF	TRBD2	TRBJ2-3	.	TRBV2
TGCAGCGTTGTCGCGGGGCTGGACGAAAAGCTGTTTTTT	CSVVAGLDEKLFF	.	TRBJ1-4	.	TRBV29-1
TGTGCCAGCAGTGCGGACAGGGGCAGGAGCTACACCTTC	CASSADRGRSYTF	TRBD1	TRBJ1-2	.	TRBV2
TGCGCCAGCAGCCCAGGACAAGGTGGGGCCTATGGCTACACCTTC	CASSPGQGGAYGYTF	.	TRBJ1-2	few	TRBV5-1
TGTGCCAGCAGTGAAGCGGATCTACCCCTCTCTGGAAACACCATATATTTT	CASSEADLPLSGNTIYF	.	TRBJ1-3	many	TRBV6-1
TGTGCCAGCAGTGGGTGGGGGGCAACTGAAGCTTTCTTT	CASSGWGATEAFF	.	TRBJ1-1	many	TRBV6-1
TGCAGTGCCCTGCGAGGGGCGGACGGGGAGCTGTTTTTT	CSALRGADGELFF	.	TRBJ2-2	.	TRBV20-1
TGCGCCAGCAGCTTGGGTGGCGGGGGGGTCTCCAATGAGCAGTTCTTC	CASSLGGGGVSNEQFF	TRBD2	TRBJ2-1	once	TRBV5-1
TGTGCCAGCAGTTCAGGTTACCGCACAGATACGCAGTATTTT	CASSSGYRTDTQYF	.	TRBJ2-3	once	TRBV7-3
TGTGCCACCAGCAGAGACAGGGGATACACTGAAGCTTTCTTT	CATSRDRGYTEAFF	.	TRBJ1-1	few	TRBV15
TGTGCCAGCAGTCCATCCTCGACGAATGGCTACACCTTC	CASSPSSTNGYTF	.	TRBJ1-2	.	TRBV2
TGTGCCAGCAGCTCATGGGACACCACTGAAGCTTTCTTT	CASSSWDTTEAFF	.	TRBJ1-1	.	TRBV7-9
TGCAGTGCTAGAGACTCCAGAGAGACCCAGTACTTC	CSARDSRETQYF	.	TRBJ2-5	.	TRBV20-1
TGCAGCGTCGAGGGGGGCCAAGAGACCCAGTACTTC	CSVEGGQETQYF	.	TRBJ2-5	once	TRBV29-1
TGTGCCAGCAGCTTAGGACTACAGGTTACGACCCAGTACTTC	CASSLGLQVTTQYF	.	TRBJ2-5	.	TRBV7-3
TGTGCCAGCAGTGAAGATGGGACAGTATTACAAGAGACCCAGTACTTC	CASSEDGTVLQETQYF	TRBD1	TRBJ2-5	.	TRBV2
TGTGCCAGCAGTTTGGACGGTTACAATGAGCAGTTCTTC	CASSLDGYNEQFF	.	TRBJ2-1	few	TRBV12-3/TRBV12-4
TGTGCCAGCGGGCCGACAGGCTCCTACAATGAGCAGTTCTTC	CASGPTGSYNEQFF	.	TRBJ2-1	many	TRBV5-8
TGTGCCACCAGTGATCCCTCCGGTTTGCAGCCCCAGCATTTT	CATSDPSGLQPQHF	.	TRBJ1-5	.	TRBV24-1
TGTGCCAGTAGACCTCGGGGCTCGGGAGGCGACTATAGCAATCAGCCCCAGCATTTT	CASRPRGSGGDYSNQPQHF	.	TRBJ1-5	.	TRBV19